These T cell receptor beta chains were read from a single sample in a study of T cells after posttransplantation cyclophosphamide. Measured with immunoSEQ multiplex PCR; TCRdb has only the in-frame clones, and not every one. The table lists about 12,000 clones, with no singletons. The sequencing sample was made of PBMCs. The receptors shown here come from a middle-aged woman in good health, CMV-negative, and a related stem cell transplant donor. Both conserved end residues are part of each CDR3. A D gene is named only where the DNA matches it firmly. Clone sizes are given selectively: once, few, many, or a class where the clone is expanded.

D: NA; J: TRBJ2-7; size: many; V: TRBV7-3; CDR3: CASSLTSGPYEQYF; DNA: TGTGCCAGCAGCTTAACTAGCGGACCCTACGAGCAGTACTTC
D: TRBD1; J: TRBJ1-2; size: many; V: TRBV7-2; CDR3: CASSVGQGEGYTF; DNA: TGTGCCAGCAGCGTCGGACAGGGGGAAGGCTACACCTTC
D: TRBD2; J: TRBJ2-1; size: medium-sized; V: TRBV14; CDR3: CASSQDRYLAGGPRNEQFF; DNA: TGTGCCAGCAGCCAAGATCGGTACCTAGCGGGGGGGCCGAGGAATGAGCAGTTCTTC
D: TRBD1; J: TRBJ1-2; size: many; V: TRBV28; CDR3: CASSSPGQPGGNYGYTF; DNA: TGTGCCAGCAGTTCCCCGGGACAGCCAGGAGGTAACTATGGCTACACCTTC
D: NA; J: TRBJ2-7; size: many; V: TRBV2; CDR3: CASGPNSYEQYF; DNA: TGTGCCAGCGGGCCCAACTCCTACGAGCAGTACTTC
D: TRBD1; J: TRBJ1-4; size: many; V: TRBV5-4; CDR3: CASSLRTGSTNEKLFF; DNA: TGTGCCAGCAGCTTACGGACAGGATCAACTAATGAAAAACTGTTTTTT
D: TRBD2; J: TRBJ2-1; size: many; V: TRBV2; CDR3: CASKGQGLAGSEQFF; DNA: TGTGCCAGCAAAGGTCAGGGCCTAGCGGGTAGCGAGCAGTTCTTC
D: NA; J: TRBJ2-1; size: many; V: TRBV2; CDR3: CASGGRHNEQFF; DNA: TGTGCCAGCGGCGGAAGACACAATGAGCAGTTCTTC
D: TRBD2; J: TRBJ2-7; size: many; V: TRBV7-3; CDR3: CASSLAGGQYEQYF; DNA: TGTGCCAGCAGCTTAGCGGGGGGGCAGTACGAGCAGTACTTC
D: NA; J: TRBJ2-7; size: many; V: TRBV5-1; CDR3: CASSLALGGGSEQYF; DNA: TGCGCCAGCAGCTTGGCCCTAGGGGGGGGCTCCGAGCAGTACTTC
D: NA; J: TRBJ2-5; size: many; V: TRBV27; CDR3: CASNRAETQYF; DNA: TGTGCCAGCAATCGTGCGGAGACCCAGTACTTC
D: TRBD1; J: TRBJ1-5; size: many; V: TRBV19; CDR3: CASSPRQGGQPQHF; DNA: TGTGCCAGTAGTCCGAGACAGGGGGGCCAGCCCCAGCATTTT
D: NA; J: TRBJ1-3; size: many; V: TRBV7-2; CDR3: CASSFSQDYTIYF; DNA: TGTGCCAGCAGCTTTAGTCAGGACTACACCATATATTTT
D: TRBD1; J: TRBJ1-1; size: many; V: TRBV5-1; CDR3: CASSPGGQRGTEAFF; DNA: TGCGCCAGCAGCCCAGGGGGACAGCGAGGCACTGAAGCTTTCTTT
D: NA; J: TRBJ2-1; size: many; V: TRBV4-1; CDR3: CASRRETEAASPNEQFF; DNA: TGCGCCAGCAGACGTGAGACTGAGGCGGCTAGCCCCAATGAGCAGTTCTTC
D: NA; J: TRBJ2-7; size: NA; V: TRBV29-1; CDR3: CSAGRDNEQYF; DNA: TGCAGTGCCGGCCGGGACAACGAGCAGTACTTC
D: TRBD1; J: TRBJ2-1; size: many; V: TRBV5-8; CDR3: CASSPTGLRNEQFF; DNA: TGTGCCAGCAGCCCGACAGGGTTGAGAAATGAGCAGTTCTTC
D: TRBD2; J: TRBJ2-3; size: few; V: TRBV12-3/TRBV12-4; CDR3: CASRGLAGGTSTDTQYF; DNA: TGTGCCAGCAGGGGACTAGCGGGGGGGACTAGCACAGATACGCAGTATTTT
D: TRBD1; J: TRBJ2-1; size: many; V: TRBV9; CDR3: CASSVGGQGSYEQFF; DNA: TGTGCCAGCAGCGTAGGGGGACAGGGTTCCTATGAGCAGTTCTTC
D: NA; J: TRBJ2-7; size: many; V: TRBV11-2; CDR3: CASSLGAGRYEQYF; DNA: TGTGCCAGCAGCTTAGGGGCAGGGCGCTACGAGCAGTACTTC
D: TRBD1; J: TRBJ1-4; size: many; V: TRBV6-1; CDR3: CASSENRGREKLFF; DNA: TGTGCCAGCAGTGAGAACAGGGGGCGTGAAAAACTGTTTTTT
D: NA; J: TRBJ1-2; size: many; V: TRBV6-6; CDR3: CASSPGTSYGYTF; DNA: TGTGCCAGCAGTCCCGGGACAAGCTATGGCTACACCTTC
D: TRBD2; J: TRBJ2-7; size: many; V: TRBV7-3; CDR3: CASSLTPGLAGDEQYF; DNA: TGTGCCAGCAGCTTAACCCCGGGACTAGCGGGAGACGAGCAGTACTTC
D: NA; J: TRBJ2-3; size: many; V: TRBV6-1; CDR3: CASFSWRARTDTQYF; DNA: TGTGCCAGCTTCAGTTGGAGGGCCCGAACAGATACGCAGTATTTT
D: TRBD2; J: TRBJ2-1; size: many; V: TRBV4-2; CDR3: CASSQESQAGGFFGNEQFF; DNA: TGTGCCAGCAGCCAAGAGAGCCAAGCGGGAGGTTTTTTTGGAAATGAGCAGTTCTTC
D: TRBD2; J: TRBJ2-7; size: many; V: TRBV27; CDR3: CASSLGTSGTEQYF; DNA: TGTGCCAGCAGTTTAGGGACTAGCGGGACCGAGCAGTACTTC
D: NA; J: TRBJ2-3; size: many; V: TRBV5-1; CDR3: CASSGGRDTQYF; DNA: TGCGCCAGCAGTGGGGGCAGAGATACGCAGTATTTT
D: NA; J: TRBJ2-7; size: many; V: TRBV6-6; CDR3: CASSYSKQSSYEQYF; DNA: TGTGCCAGCAGTTACTCGAAACAGTCTTCCTACGAGCAGTACTTC
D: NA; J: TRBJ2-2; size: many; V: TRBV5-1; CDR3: CASSLRGQINTGELFF; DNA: TGCGCCAGCAGCTTAAGAGGACAGATCAACACCGGGGAGCTGTTTTTT
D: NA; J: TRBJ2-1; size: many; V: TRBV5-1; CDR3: CASSLAGDGNEQFF; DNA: TGCGCCAGCAGCTTGGCAGGGGATGGAAATGAGCAGTTCTTC
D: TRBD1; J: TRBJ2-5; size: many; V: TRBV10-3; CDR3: CAISGQGQETQYF; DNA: TGTGCCATCAGTGGACAGGGACAAGAGACCCAGTACTTC
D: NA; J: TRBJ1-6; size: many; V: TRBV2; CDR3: CASSAEGNSPLHF; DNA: TGTGCCAGCAGTGCGGAGGGGAATTCACCCCTCCACTTT
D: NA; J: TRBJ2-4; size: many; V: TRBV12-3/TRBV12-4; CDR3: CASSLAIRVFSGGIAKNIQYF; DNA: TGTGCCAGCAGTTTAGCGATTCGGGTATTCAGTGGGGGGATAGCCAAAAACATTCAGTACTTC
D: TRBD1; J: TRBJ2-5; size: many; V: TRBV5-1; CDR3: CASSRGRTGVGETQYF; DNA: TGCGCCAGCAGCCGGGGGCGGACAGGGGTTGGAGAGACCCAGTACTTC
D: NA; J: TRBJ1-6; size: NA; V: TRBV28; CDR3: CASRRVNSPLHF; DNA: TGTGCCAGCAGGAGGGTCAATTCACCCCTCCACTTT
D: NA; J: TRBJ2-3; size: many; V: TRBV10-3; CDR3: CAISQKDTDTQYF; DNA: TGTGCCATCAGCCAGAAAGACACAGATACGCAGTATTTT
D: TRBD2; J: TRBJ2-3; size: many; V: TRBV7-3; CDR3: CASSSTGLELDTQYF; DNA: TGTGCCAGCAGCTCAACTGGACTAGAACTAGATACGCAGTATTTT
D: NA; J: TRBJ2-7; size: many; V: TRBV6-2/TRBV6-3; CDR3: CATKPVGHEQYF; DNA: TGTGCCACCAAACCGGTGGGCCACGAGCAGTACTTC
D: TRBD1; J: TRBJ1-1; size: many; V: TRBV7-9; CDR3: CASSGQGNTEAFF; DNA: TGTGCCAGCAGCGGACAGGGGAACACTGAAGCTTTCTTT
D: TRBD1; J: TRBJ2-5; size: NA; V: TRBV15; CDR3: CATSRDRGQGRETQYF; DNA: TGTGCCACCAGCAGAGATAGGGGACAGGGACGGGAGACCCAGTACTTC
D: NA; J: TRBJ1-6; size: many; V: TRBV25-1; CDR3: CASSDPRTEGPLHF; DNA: TGTGCCAGCAGTGATCCCAGGACAGAAGGGCCCCTCCACTTT
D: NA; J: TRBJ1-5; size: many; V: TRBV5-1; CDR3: CASSTGEGQPQHF; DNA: TGCGCCAGCAGCACAGGAGAAGGTCAGCCCCAGCATTTT
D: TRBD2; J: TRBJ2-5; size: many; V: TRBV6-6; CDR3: CASSRHTSGRAETQYF; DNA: TGTGCCAGCAGCCGACACACTAGCGGGAGGGCGGAGACCCAGTACTTC
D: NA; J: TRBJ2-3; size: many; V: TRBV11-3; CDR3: CASSLATGYDTQYF; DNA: TGTGCCAGCAGCTTAGCCACAGGTTACGATACGCAGTATTTT
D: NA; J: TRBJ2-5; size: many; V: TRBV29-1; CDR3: CSVGASYGRETQYF; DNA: TGCAGCGTTGGGGCTAGCTACGGTCGAGAGACCCAGTACTTC
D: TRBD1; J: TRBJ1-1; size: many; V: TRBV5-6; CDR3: CASSRQGGGTEAFF; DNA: TGTGCCAGCAGCCGACAGGGAGGCGGCACTGAAGCTTTCTTT
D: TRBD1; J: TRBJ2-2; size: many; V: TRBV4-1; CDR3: CASSRGTGGTGELFF; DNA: TGCGCCAGCAGCCGAGGGACAGGGGGCACCGGGGAGCTGTTTTTT
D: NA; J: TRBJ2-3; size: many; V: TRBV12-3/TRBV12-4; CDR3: CASSLFSRDTQYF; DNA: TGTGCCAGCAGTTTGTTTAGCCGGGATACGCAGTATTTT